This is a list of T cell receptor beta chains from one sample in a study of T cell repertoires in ileal Crohn's disease. The assay was immunoSEQ multiplex PCR, and TCRdb's table has in-frame clones only and misses some. The sample yields fewer than 2,000 clones, more than 90% seen once. The sample comprised ileal tissue. Every receptor here comes from an adult with Crohn's disease. CDR3s include the opening cysteine and the closing phenylalanine or tryptophan. A D gene is named only where the DNA matches it firmly. Clone size is given for some rows only: seen once, a few or many times, or a class if the clone is expanded.

.	.	TRBJ1-1	13	TRBV2	CASRETVNTEAFF	TGTGCCAGCAGAGAGACGGTGAACACTGAAGCTTTCTTT
.	.	TRBJ1-5	15	TRBV5-5	CASSSGGGDNQPQHF	TGTGCCAGCAGCTCGGGAGGGGGGGACAATCAGCCCCAGCATTTT
.	.	TRBJ1-5	15	TRBV6-1	CASSEAFGRYQPQHF	TGTGCCAGCAGTGAAGCGTTCGGGCGTTATCAGCCCCAGCATTTT
.	.	TRBJ1-6	15	TRBV7-6	CASSLVGGGNSPLHF	TGTGCCAGCAGCTTAGTGGGGGGTGGTAATTCACCCCTCCACTTT
.	once	TRBJ2-3	11	TRBV20-1	CSARAKLAQYF	TGCAGTGCTAGAGCGAAGTTGGCGCAGTATTTT